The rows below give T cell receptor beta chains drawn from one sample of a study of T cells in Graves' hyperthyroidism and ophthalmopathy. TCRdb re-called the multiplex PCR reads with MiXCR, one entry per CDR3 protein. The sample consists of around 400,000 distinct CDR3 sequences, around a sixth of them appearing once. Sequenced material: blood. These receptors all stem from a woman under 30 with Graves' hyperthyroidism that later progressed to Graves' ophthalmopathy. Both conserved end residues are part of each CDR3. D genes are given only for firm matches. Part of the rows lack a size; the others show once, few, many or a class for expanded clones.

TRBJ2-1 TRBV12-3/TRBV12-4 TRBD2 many CASRGLAGGGSYNEQFF TGTGCCAGCAGGGGACTAGCGGGAGGGGGGTCCTACAATGAGCAGTTCTTC
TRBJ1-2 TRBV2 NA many CASTASRERQTNYGYTF TGTGCCAGCACAGCTTCTAGGGAGCGGCAGACTAACTATGGCTACACCTTC
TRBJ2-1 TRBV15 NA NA CATSAGGTTYNEQFF TGTGCCACCAGCGCCGGGGGGACAACCTACAATGAGCAGTTCTTC
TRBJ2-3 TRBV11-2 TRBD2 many CASSPRGAGYSTDTQYF TGTGCCAGCAGCCCCCGGGGAGCGGGGTATAGCACAGATACGCAGTATTTT
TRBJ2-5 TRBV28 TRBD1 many CASSRTGAGVETQYF TGTGCCAGCAGTAGGACAGGGGCAGGGGTGGAGACCCAGTACTTC
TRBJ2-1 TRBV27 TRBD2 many CASTRGGHVSYNEQFF TGTGCCAGCACCCGGGGGGGACACGTCTCCTACAATGAGCAGTTCTTC
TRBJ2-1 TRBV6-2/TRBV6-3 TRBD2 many CASSYQIGLAGGPYEQFF TGTGCCAGCAGTTACCAAATCGGACTAGCGGGAGGGCCATATGAGCAGTTCTTC
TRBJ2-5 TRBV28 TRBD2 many CASSLRGLVQETQYF TGTGCCAGCAGTTTAAGAGGACTAGTTCAAGAGACCCAGTACTTC
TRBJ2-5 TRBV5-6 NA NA CASSPQRVTETQYF TGTGCCAGCAGCCCCCAAAGGGTCACAGAGACCCAGTACTTC
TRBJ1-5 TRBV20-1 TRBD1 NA CSAHRGSDSNQPQHF TGCAGTGCTCACAGGGGAAGCGATAGCAATCAGCCCCAGCATTTT
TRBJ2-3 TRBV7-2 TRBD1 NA CASSQTGGPDTDTQCF TGCGCCAGCAGCCAAACAGGGGGCCCCGACACAGATACGCAGTGTTTT
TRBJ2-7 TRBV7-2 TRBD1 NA CASTLAPGQGGYEQYF TGTGCCAGCACCCTAGCGCCGGGACAGGGAGGTTACGAGCAGTACTTC
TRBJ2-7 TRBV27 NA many CASSPSQGLLEQYF TGTGCCAGCAGCCCATCCCAGGGATTACTCGAGCAGTACTTC
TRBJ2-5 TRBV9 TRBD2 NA CASSVALAGGEETQYF TGTGCCAGCAGCGTAGCACTAGCGGGAGGAGAAGAGACCCAGTACTTC
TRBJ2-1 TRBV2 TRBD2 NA CASSEVLAGGINEQFF TGTGCCAGCAGTGAAGTACTAGCGGGAGGAATCAATGAGCAGTTCTTC
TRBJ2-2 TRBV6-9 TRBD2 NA CASSSGTSETGELFF TGTGCCAGCAGTTCCGGGACTAGTGAAACCGGGGAGCTGTTTTTT
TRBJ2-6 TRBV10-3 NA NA CAISGLAGANVLTF TGTGCCATCAGTGGACTAGCTGGGGCCAACGTCCTGACTTTC
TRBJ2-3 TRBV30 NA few CAWRPGGTDTQYF TGTGCCTGGAGACCCGGAGGCACAGATACGCAGTATTTT
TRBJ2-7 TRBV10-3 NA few CAISDVDSYEQYF TGTGCCATCAGTGACGTGGACAGCTACGAGCAGTACTTC
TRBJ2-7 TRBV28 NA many CASSTRSSYEQYF TGTGCCAGCAGTACCAGGAGCTCCTACGAGCAGTACTTC
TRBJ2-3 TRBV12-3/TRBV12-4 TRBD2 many CASRAGGGTDTQYF TGTGCCAGCAGAGCGGGAGGGGGCACAGATACGCAGTATTTT
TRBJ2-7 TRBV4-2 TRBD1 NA CASSQGGTGGEYEQYF TGTGCCAGCAGCCAAGGGGGGACAGGGGGCGAGTACGAGCAGTACTTC
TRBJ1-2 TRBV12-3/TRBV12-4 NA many CASSLVTYGYTF TGTGCCAGCAGTTTGGTCACCTATGGCTACACCTTC
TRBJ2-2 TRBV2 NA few CASSEGTNRNTGELFF TGTGCCAGCAGTGAAGGGACTAACCGCAACACCGGGGAGCTGTTTTTT
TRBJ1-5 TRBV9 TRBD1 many CASSVGQNSNQPQHF TGTGCCAGCAGCGTGGGACAGAATAGCAATCAGCCCCAGCATTTT
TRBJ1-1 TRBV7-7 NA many CASSATRNTEAFF TGTGCTAGCAGCGCAACCCGAAACACTGAAGCTTTCTTT
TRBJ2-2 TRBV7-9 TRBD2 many CASSDTSGSHANTGELFF TGTGCCAGCAGCGATACTAGCGGGAGCCACGCGAACACCGGGGAGCTGTTTTTT
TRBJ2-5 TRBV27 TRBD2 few CASAASTSGETQYF TGTGCCAGCGCGGCCTCGACTAGCGGCGAGACCCAGTACTTC
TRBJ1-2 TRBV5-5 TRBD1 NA CASSLAGTGDDTF TGTGCCAGCAGCTTGGCCGGGACAGGGGATGACACCTTC
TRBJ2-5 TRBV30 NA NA CAWSIVSGIQETQYF TGTGCCTGGAGTATCGTCTCAGGGATTCAAGAGACCCAGTACTTC
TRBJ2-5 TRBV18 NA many CASSPPRPGHFPKETQYF TGTGCCAGCTCACCGCCAAGGCCGGGACACTTCCCCAAAGAGACCCAGTACTTC
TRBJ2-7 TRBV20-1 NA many CSARSSSYEQYF TGCAGTGCTAGATCGAGCTCCTACGAGCAGTACTTC
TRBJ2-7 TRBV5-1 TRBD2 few CASSFLAGAGYEQYF TGCGCCAGCAGCTTTTTAGCGGGAGCGGGTTACGAGCAGTACTTC
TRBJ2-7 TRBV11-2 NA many CASSLLLRDEQYF TGTGCCAGCAGCTTACTTTTAAGGGATGAGCAGTACTTC
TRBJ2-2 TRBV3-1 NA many CASSQGDRGELFF TGTGCCAGCAGCCAAGGGGACCGCGGGGAGCTGTTTTTT
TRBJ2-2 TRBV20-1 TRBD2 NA CSAPRALAVLTGELFF TGCAGTGCCCCGAGGGCTCTAGCGGTCCTCACCGGGGAGCTGTTTTTT
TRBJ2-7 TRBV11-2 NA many CASSLGGGSALYEQYF TGTGCCAGCAGCTTAGGTGGGGGGTCCGCTCTCTACGAGCAGTACTTC
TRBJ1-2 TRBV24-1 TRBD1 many CATSDATGRNGYTF TGTGCCACCAGTGATGCGACAGGGAGAAATGGCTACACCTTC
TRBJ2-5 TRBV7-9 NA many CASSISGGPLPQTQYF TGTGCCAGCAGCATTAGCGGAGGACCCCTACCTCAGACCCAGTACTTC
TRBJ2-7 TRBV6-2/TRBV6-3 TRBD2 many CASGLGGIGEQYF TGTGCCAGCGGACTGGGGGGGATCGGCGAGCAGTACTTC
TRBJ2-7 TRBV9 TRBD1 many CASSVGRGREQYF TGTGCCAGCAGCGTAGGCAGGGGGCGGGAGCAGTACTTC
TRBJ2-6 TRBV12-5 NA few CASGFSRWGSGANVLTF TGTGCTAGTGGTTTTTCCCGGTGGGGCTCTGGGGCCAACGTCCTGACTTTC
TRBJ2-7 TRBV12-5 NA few CASGRNPYEQYF TGTGCTAGTGGAAGGAACCCCTACGAGCAGTACTTC
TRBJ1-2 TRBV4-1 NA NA CASSQLPAGREGNYGYTF TGCGCCAGCAGCCAACTGCCGGCAGGCAGAGAGGGCAACTATGGCTACACCTTC
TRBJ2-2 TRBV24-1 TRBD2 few CATSSSDFSGRATTGELFF TGTGCCACCAGTTCCTCAGACTTTAGCGGGAGGGCTACTACCGGGGAGCTGTTTTTT
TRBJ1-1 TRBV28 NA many CASVPRVGTEAFF TGTGCCAGCGTCCCCAGGGTGGGGACTGAAGCTTTCTTT
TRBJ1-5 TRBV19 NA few CASSPAGLEPQHF TGTGCCAGCTCTCCGGCAGGCCTGGAGCCCCAGCATTTT
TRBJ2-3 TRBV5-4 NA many CASSLVADTQYF TGTGCCAGCAGCTTGGTGGCAGATACGCAGTATTTT
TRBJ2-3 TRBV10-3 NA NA CAISEFGPPTDTQYF TGTGCCATCAGTGAGTTTGGACCCCCCACAGATACGCAGTATTTT
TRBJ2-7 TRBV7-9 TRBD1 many CASSSRTGPYEQYF TGTGCCAGCAGCTCACGGACAGGGCCCTACGAGCAGTACTTC
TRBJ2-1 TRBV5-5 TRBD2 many CASSSRLAGTANEQFF TGTGCCAGCAGCTCACGGCTAGCGGGAACCGCAAATGAGCAGTTCTTC
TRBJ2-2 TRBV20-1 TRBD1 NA CSARRTGGTGELFF TGCAGTGCTAGACGGACAGGGGGCACCGGGGAGCTGTTTTTT
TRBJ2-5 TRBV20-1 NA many CSARDLGGVGETQYF TGCAGTGCTAGAGATCTGGGGGGAGTTGGGGAGACCCAGTACTTC
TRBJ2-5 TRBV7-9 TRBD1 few CASSAGQGAGETQYF TGTGCCAGCAGCGCGGGACAGGGGGCGGGGGAGACCCAGTACTTC
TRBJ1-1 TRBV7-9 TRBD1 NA CASSSRQGGNTEAFF TGTGCCAGCAGCTCGCGACAGGGGGGCAACACTGAAGCTTTCTTT
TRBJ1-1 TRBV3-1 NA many CASSPQEGPNTEAFF TGTGCCAGCAGCCCCCAAGAGGGCCCGAACACTGAAGCTTTCTTT
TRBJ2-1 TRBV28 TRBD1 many CASSLGLDRGVLNNEQFF TGTGCCAGCAGTTTAGGGTTAGACAGGGGCGTTTTGAACAATGAGCAGTTCTTC
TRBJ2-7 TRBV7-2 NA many CASSDYWAYEQYF TGTGCCAGCAGCGACTACTGGGCCTACGAGCAGTACTTC
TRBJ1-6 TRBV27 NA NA CASSFVSGNSPLHF TGTGCCAGCAGTTTCGTCAGTGGGAATTCACCCCTCCACTTT
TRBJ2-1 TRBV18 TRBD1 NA CASSPRRQGLVNDEKFF TGTGCCAGCTCACCACGACGACAGGGGTTGGTTAATGATGAGAAGTTCTTC